What follows are 5 T cell receptor beta chains derived from one specimen sequenced in a study of blood T cell repertoires in COVID-19. Some clones are missing from TCRdb's copy, which holds only in-frame ones; the method was immunoSEQ multiplex PCR. In the table there are 400,000 to 500,000 clones, around 87% of which are singletons. Sequencing used PBMCs or T cells enriched from blood (not recorded which). These receptors originate from a woman aged 40 to 50 who had recovered from COVID-19.

V is TRBV19 and J is TRBJ2-5; perhaps TRBD2 as D (6 bases). V shed 8 bases and J shed 5 bases, with 15 bases lying between them. CDR1 LNHDA and CDR2 SQIVND come from the germline V gene (reference sequence). This CDR3 is built from 13 residues. DNA of the CDR3: TGTGCCAGTGGCCGGGGGACGCGGGAGACCCAGTACTTC. It specifies CASGRGTRETQYF.

The chain couples TRBV27 to TRBJ1-1; perhaps TRBD1 as D (5 bases). The germline V gene has CDR1 MNHEY and CDR2 SMNVEV (reference sequence). The ends were cut back, 8 bases at V and 10 bases at J, with 20 bases in the middle. The length of the CDR3 is 13 residues. The CDR3 sequence is CASGFPLGPGAFF. The DNA of the CDR3 is TGTGCCAGCGGGTTCCCTTTGGGGCCGGGAGCTTTCTTT.

This sequence joins TRBV7-9 and TRBJ2-6; 7 bases are shared with TRBD1. Losses at the gene ends were 5 bases for V and 4 bases for J; bases not matched to a gene: 8. Germline V gives CDR1 SEHNR, CDR2 FQNEAQ (reference sequence). The CDR3 loop spans 16 amino acids. CDR3 region: CASSPRGGSGANVLTF. The CDR3 nucleotides are TGTGCCAGCAGCCCCAGAGGGGGCTCGGGGGCCAACGTCCTGACTTTC.

This chain connects TRBV4-1 to TRBJ1-2, with TRBD1 matching over 10 bases. CDR1 is MGHRA, CDR2 YSYEKL, per germline. CDR3 length equals 16 residues. V was pared by 0 bases and J by 4 bases, with 5 bases of the junction left unmatched. The CDR3 reads CASSQEARDRGYGYTF. The CDR3 DNA is TGCGCCAGCAGCCAAGAGGCGCGGGACAGGGGCTATGGCTACACCTTC.

This rearrangement joins TRBV2 to TRBJ2-5; D remains unclear. CDR1 and CDR2 from the germline V gene are SNHLY and FYNNEI. The V end was cut by 7 bases, the J end by 3 bases, with 6 bases between. The CDR3 is 11 amino acids. CDR3 sequence: CASTLEETQYF. DNA of the CDR3: TGTGCCAGCACACTCGAAGAGACCCAGTACTTC. Full variable domain (missing parts from reference TRBV2 and TRBJ2-5): EPEVTQTPSHQVTQMGQEVILRCVPISNHLYFYWYRQILGQKVEFLVSFYNNEISEKSEIFDDQFSVERPDGSNFTLKIRSTKLEDSAMYFCASTLEETQYFGPGTRLLVL.